Listed here are 5 T cell receptor beta chains from one sample, sequenced in a study of T cell responses to AZD1222 COVID-19 vaccine. Clones were sequenced by immunoSEQ multiplex PCR, and TCRdb holds only the in-frame ones, with some missing. The data contain about 81,000 clones, approximately 90% of them seen just once; the ten biggest clones take up approximately 8%. This specimen was peripheral blood, taken 28 days after the second AZD1222 dose. Every receptor here comes from an adult who received the AZD1222 COVID-19 vaccine.

V gene TRBV10-3 combines with J gene TRBJ1-3; no clear D gene. The ends were cut back, 2 bases at V and 0 bases at J, with 8 bases in the middle. The CDR3 is made up of 15 amino acids. Germline V gene data show CDR1 as ENHRY and CDR2 as SYGVKD. The CDR3 here is CAISEGRSSGNTIYF. CDR3 in DNA: TGTGCCATCAGTGAGGGACGGTCCTCTGGAAACACCATATATTTT.

The V and J genes are TRBV24-1 and TRBJ2-2; D not resolved. V lost 3 bases to trimming and J lost 2 bases, with 6 bases between them. The germline gives CDR1 KGHDR, CDR2 SFDVKD. CDR3 length equals 14 residues. CDR3 in DNA: TGTGCCACCAGTGATCGAGGTAACACCGGGGAGCTGTTTTTT. This sequence encodes CATSDRGNTGELFF.

The chain is built from TRBV28 and TRBJ1-6; D gene ambiguous. CDR1 and CDR2 (germline): MDHEN, SYDVKM. This CDR3 contains 13 residues. V was cut by 1 base and J by 8 bases, with 6 bases left in between. CDR3 residues: CASSLSLDSPLHF. The CDR3 DNA is TGTGCCAGCAGTTTATCGTTGGATTCACCCCTCCACTTT.

With respect to this clone: One junction end does not reproduce the germline sequence, and a read error may be involved. The V gene is TRBV6-2 or TRBV6-3, the J gene TRBJ1-5; D possibly corresponds to TRBD1 (5 bases). The CDR3 spans 12 residues. Per germline, CDR1 MNHEY and CDR2 SVGEGT. This CDR3 reads CASSYIGGVVDF. As DNA, the CDR3 is TGTGCCAGCAGTTATATCGGAGGGGTCGTTGATTTT.

This chain uses TRBV28 with TRBJ1-2; D gene unclear. V gave up 7 bases and J gave up 8 bases, with 14 bases separating them. This CDR3 is built from 12 residues. Germline V lookup: CDR1 MDHEN, CDR2 SYDVKM. The CDR3 DNA follows: TGTGCCAGCAACTCACAGACACGGGGCTACACCTTC. It is translated as CASNSQTRGYTF.